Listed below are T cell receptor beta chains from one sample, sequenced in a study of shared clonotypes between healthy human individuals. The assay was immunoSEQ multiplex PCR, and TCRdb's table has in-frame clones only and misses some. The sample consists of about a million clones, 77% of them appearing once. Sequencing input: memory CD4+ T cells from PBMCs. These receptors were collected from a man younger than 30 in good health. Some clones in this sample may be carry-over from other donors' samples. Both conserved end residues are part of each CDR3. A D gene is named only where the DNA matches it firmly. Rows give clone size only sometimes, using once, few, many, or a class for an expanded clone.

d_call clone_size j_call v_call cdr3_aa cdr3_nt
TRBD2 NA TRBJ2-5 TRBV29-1 CSVRGREETQYF TGCAGCGTTAGAGGGAGGGAAGAGACCCAGTACTTC
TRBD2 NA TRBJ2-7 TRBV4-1 CASSQKASGGSSYEQYF TGCGCCAGCAGCCAAAAGGCTAGCGGGGGAAGCTCCTACGAGCAGTACTTC
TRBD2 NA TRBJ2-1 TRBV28 CASSSKAGVRFF TGTGCCAGCAGTTCCAAAGCGGGAGTGCGGTTCTTC
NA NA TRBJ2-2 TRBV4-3 CASSQETGQNTGELFF TGCGCCAGCAGCCAAGAGACGGGACAGAACACCGGGGAGCTGTTTTTT
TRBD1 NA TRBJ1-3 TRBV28 CASRKQGAGNTIYF TGTGCCAGCAGGAAACAGGGGGCTGGAAACACCATATATTTT
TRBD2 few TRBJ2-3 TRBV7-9 CASSRGSGGTDTQYF TGTGCCAGCAGTCGAGGTAGCGGGGGCACAGATACGCAGTATTTT
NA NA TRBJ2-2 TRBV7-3 CASSSRAGELFF TGTGCCAGCAGCTCCCGGGCCGGGGAGCTGTTTTTT
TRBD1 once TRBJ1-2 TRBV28 CASSLGQGFNYGYTF TGTGCCAGCAGTTTGGGACAGGGCTTTAACTATGGCTACACCTTC
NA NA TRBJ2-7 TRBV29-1 CSVEPQGTYEQYF TGCAGCGTTGAACCACAGGGCACCTACGAGCAGTACTTC
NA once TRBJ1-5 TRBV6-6 CASSRGGNNQPQHF TGTGCCAGCAGCCGGGGGGGGAACAATCAGCCCCAGCATTTT
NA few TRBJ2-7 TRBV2 CASSEQGGNYEQYF TGTGCCAGCAGTGAGCAGGGCGGAAACTACGAGCAGTACTTC
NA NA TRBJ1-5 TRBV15 CATSGPPYYQPQHF TGTGCCACCAGCGGACCTCCTTATTATCAGCCCCAGCATTTT
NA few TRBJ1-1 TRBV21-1 CASSKGRGDTEAFF TGTGCCAGCAGCAAAGGCAGGGGGGACACTGAAGCTTTCTTT
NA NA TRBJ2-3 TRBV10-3 CAIRSDTDTQYF TGTGCCATCAGGTCGGACACAGATACGCAGTATTTT
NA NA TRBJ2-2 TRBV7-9 CASSTRAAAGELFF TGTGCCAGCAGCACTCGAGCTGCGGCCGGGGAGCTGTTTTTT
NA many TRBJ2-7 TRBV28 CASSPTSYEQYF TGTGCCAGCAGTCCTACTTCCTACGAGCAGTACTTC
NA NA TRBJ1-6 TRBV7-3 CASSLTGQNSPLHF TGTGCCAGCAGCCTAACAGGGCAGAATTCACCCCTCCACTTT
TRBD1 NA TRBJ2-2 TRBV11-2 CASSLRRQGGTGELFF TGTGCCAGCAGCTTACGACGACAGGGGGGCACCGGGGAGCTGTTTTTT
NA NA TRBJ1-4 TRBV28 CASATGQDEKLFF TGTGCCAGCGCAACGGGCCAGGATGAAAAACTGTTTTTT
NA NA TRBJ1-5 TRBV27 CASGPPGKTNQPQHF TGTGCCAGCGGACCCCCAGGGAAGACCAATCAGCCCCAGCATTTT
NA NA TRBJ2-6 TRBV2 CARDSSGANVLTF TGTGCCAGAGACAGCTCTGGGGCCAACGTCCTGACTTTC
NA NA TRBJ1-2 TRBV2 CASSEQGKGGYTF TGTGCCAGCAGTGAACAGGGAAAGGGTGGCTACACCTTC
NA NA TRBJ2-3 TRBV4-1 CASSQISVDTQYF TGCGCCAGCAGCCAAATTAGTGTAGATACGCAGTATTTT
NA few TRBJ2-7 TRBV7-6 CASSLAGSHYEQYF TGTGCCAGCAGCTTAGCGGGATCCCACTACGAGCAGTACTTC
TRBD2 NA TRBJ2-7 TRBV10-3 CAISESSYGGSSEQYF TGTGCCATCAGTGAGTCTAGTTATGGCGGGAGTTCCGAGCAGTACTTC
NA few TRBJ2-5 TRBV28 CASSTNRDGVGETQYF TGTGCCAGCAGTACCAACAGGGATGGGGTTGGGGAGACCCAGTACTTC
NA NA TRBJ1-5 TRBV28 CASTTPLGGTNKDSNQPQHF TGTGCCAGCACTACACCCCTCGGCGGGACAAATAAAGATAGCAATCAGCCCCAGCATTTT
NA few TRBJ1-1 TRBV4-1 CASSLLGGTEAFF TGCGCCAGCAGCCTCCTGGGGGGCACTGAAGCTTTCTTT
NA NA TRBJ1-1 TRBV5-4 CASSLEHGNTEAFF TGTGCCAGCAGCTTGGAGCACGGAAACACTGAAGCTTTCTTT
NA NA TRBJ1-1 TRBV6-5 CASSYSRQWTTEAFF TGTGCCAGCAGTTACTCGAGACAGTGGACCACTGAAGCTTTCTTT
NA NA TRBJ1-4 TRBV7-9 CASSLGGEKLFF TGTGCCAGCAGCTTAGGGGGAGAAAAACTGTTTTTT
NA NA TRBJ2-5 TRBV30 CAWTRGGGETQYF TGTGCCTGGACCCGAGGGGGAGGAGAGACCCAGTACTTC
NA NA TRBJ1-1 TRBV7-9 CASSQSTNTEAFF TGTGCCAGCAGCCAGTCCACGAACACTGAAGCTTTCTTT
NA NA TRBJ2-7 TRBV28 CASSRPGHPYEQYF TGTGCCAGCAGCCGTCCGGGACACCCCTACGAGCAGTACTTC
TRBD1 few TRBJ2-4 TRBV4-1 CASSQDLDRGGNIQYF TGCGCCAGCAGCCAGGACCTGGACAGGGGGGGGAACATTCAGTACTTC
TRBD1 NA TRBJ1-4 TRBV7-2 CASSLGGTGEKLFF TGTGCCAGCAGCTTGGGGGGGACAGGTGAAAAACTGTTTTTT
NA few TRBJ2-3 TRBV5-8 CASSTGFFGTTGTDTQYF TGTGCCAGCAGCACTGGATTTTTCGGGACAACCGGCACAGATACGCAGTATTTT
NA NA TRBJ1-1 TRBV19 CASSIGGAVGTEAFF TGTGCCAGTAGTATAGGTGGGGCAGTGGGCACTGAAGCTTTCTTT